This T cell receptor beta chain was profiled in a study of CD4 T cells in relation to SARS-CoV-2 and coronaviruses. Study details: PBMCs were cultured with antigen for 10 days before TCR beta sequencing.

The repertoire was sequenced with immunoSEQ multiplex PCR; TCRdb's copy has only in-frame clones and lacks some. Of about 17,000 clones in the sample, roughly 83% were seen once. Before the COVID-19 pandemic, during about 2010-2018, CD4+ T cells were taken from unexposed donors. Isolation of CD4+ T cells took place after 10 days in culture. From germline, CDR1 is MGHDK and CDR2 SYGVNS. CDR3 length: 15 residues. J was trimmed by 8 bases and V by 8 bases; bases with no gene match: 13. Turning to this clone: Its target is unknown.

Specimen: CD4+ T cells from PBMCs, cultured in vitro. The sequence was collected from a human donor in good health. The chain has TRBV25-1 and TRBJ2-3; 10 bases are shared with TRBD1. The CDR3: CASSLRDRGFGTQYF. The DNA for the CDR3 is TGTGCCAGCTCCCTCCGGGACAGGGGTTTTGGTACGCAGTATTTT.